A single sample gave rise to the 9 T cell receptor beta chains below, sequenced in a study of T-cell memory formation after mild COVID-19. TCRdb analysed the 5' RACE reads with MiXCR anew, one entry per CDR3 protein. The repertoire has around 470,000 distinct CDR3 sequences, around 19% of them found once; the top ten carry around 8%. The sample consisted of PBMCs or a T cell subset sorted from them (not recorded which). Every receptor here comes from an adult woman who had mild COVID-19 (a few samples of this study predate the infection). Cell type and time point are not known.

This clonotype has just a few counts. The chain joins TRBV6-5 to TRBJ1-1; 8 bases fit TRBD1. This CDR3 comprises 14 residues. With V trimmed by 7 bases and J by 1 base, 5 bases remained unmatched. Per germline, CDR1 MNHEY and CDR2 SVGAGI. As DNA, the CDR3 is TGTGCCAGCAACCTAGACAGGGGGAACACTGAAGCTTTCTTT. Translating it yields CASNLDRGNTEAFF.

This clonotype was counted ten times or more. The DNA of the CDR3 is TGTGCCAGCAGCCAGACCCGCTCCTACGAGCAGTACTTC. It specifies CASSQTRSYEQYF. The V call is TRBV27, the J call TRBJ2-7; D remains ambiguous. Germline V CDR1 and CDR2: MNHEY, SMNVEV (reference sequence). The V gene lost 6 bases and the J gene lost 0 bases, with 9 bases spanning the gap. This CDR3 has 13 residues.

The sample holds a few counts of this clonotype. The chain uses TRBV7-9 and TRBJ2-7; D might be TRBD1 (5 bases). Germline lookup yields CDR1 SEHNR and CDR2 FQNEAQ (reference sequence). V lost 3 bases, J lost 6 bases, and 15 bases lay in between. CDR3 length equals 14 residues. The CDR3 nucleotides read TGTGCCAGCAGCTTCCCCAGGGCGGCAGGCGAGCAGTACTTC. Its translation is CASSFPRAAGEQYF.

The V call is TRBV27, the J call TRBJ2-3; TRBD1 might be the D (5 bases). This CDR3 has 17 amino acids. With 3 bases removed from V and 0 bases from J, the gap between germline ends came to 16 bases. In germline, CDR1 is MNHEY, CDR2 SMNVEV (reference sequence). The CDR3 loop reads CASSFWGKGSSTDTQYF. CDR3 in DNA: TGTGCCAGCAGTTTTTGGGGCAAGGGGTCTAGCACAGATACGCAGTATTTT.

This clonotype came up a few times. The chain recombines TRBV5-5 with TRBJ2-7; 9 nucleotides agree with TRBD1. CDR3 length: 17 residues. Trimming at V came to 4 bases and at J to 3 bases, leaving 14 bases not matched to a gene. Germline V gene lookup returns CDR1 SGHKS and CDR2 YYEKEE (reference sequence). This CDR3 reads CASSPGQGFQSLYEQYF. Written as DNA, the CDR3 is TGTGCCAGCAGCCCGGGACAGGGCTTCCAGTCCCTCTACGAGCAGTACTTC.

The J gene is TRBJ2-7, the V gene TRBV2, with D perhaps matching TRBD1 (6 bases). V was pared by 7 bases and J by 0 bases, with 7 bases between. CDR3 length equals 12 residues. Germline loops: CDR1 SNHLY, CDR2 FYNNEI. CDR3 sequence (DNA): TGTGCCAGCACGGACAGCTCCTACGAGCAGTACTTC. Protein product: CASTDSSYEQYF.

The genes are TRBV18 and TRBJ1-2; no reliable D call. Germline loops: CDR1 KGHSH, CDR2 LQKENI. Trimming took off 1 base at V and 6 bases at J, with 6 bases between the two ends. The CDR3 is 12 residues long. CDR3 nucleotide sequence: TGTGCCAGCTCACCACAGGACGATGGCTACACCTTC. It codes for CASSPQDDGYTF.

This clonotype turned up a few times. The rearrangement uses TRBV7-2 and TRBJ1-5; D is perhaps TRBD1 (6 bases). CDR1 is SGHTA, CDR2 FQGNSA, per germline. The V and J ends lost 5 bases and 5 bases respectively, with 10 bases between them. The CDR3 is made up of 13 amino acids. The CDR3 DNA sequence: TGTGCCAGCAGCGTGGAGGGGGATCAGCCCCAGCATTTT. It encodes CASSVEGDQPQHF.

In DNA, the CDR3 is TGCGCCAGCAGCCAGGGGACAGGGATCCACGAGCAGTACTTC. This sequence encodes CASSQGTGIHEQYF. The chain has TRBV4-1 and TRBJ2-7; 9 positions match TRBD1. The CDR3 totals 14 residues. CDR1 MGHRA and CDR2 YSYEKL come from the germline V gene. The V gene end was trimmed by 3 bases and the J gene end by 5 bases; junction bases not matched to a gene: 5.